These 27 T cell receptor beta chains share one sample of origin, sequenced in a study of Ad26.COV2.S vaccination and SARS-CoV-2 variants. TCRdb keeps only in-frame clones here, not all; method: immunoSEQ multiplex PCR. The table records about 350,000 clones, approximately 86% of them present only once. Treatment noted: roughly 18 received Ad26.COV2.S at low or high dose, single or two shots; roughly 5 received placebo; per-sample allocation not given. Each sample was drawn 63 days after the first injection (of vaccine or placebo). The sample in question was peripheral blood, obtained in a trial of Ad26.COV2.S vaccine versus placebo. Receptor source: a person between 18 and 65 years old who received the Ad26.COV2.S COVID-19 vaccine or a placebo.

The chain joins TRBV27 to TRBJ1-5; D is undetermined. The CDR3 totals 14 residues. Looked up from germline, CDR1 is MNHEY and CDR2 is SMNVEV (reference sequence). V lost 6 bases, J lost 7 bases, and 16 bases lay in between. For the CDR3, the DNA is TGTGCCAGCAGGCTCCACTTCCAAATGCAGCCCCAGCATTTT. This codes for CASRLHFQMQPQHF.

This chain joins TRBV10-3 and TRBJ1-1, with 9 bases that match TRBD1. Trimming cost V 8 bases and J 1 base; bases outside gene matches: 5. Looked up from germline, CDR1 is ENHRY and CDR2 is SYGVKD. The CDR3 contains 14 residues. The CDR3 DNA reads TGTGCCATCGCACAGGGGGCGCAGAACACTGAAGCTTTCTTT. Its translation: CAIAQGAQNTEAFF.

The chain carries TRBV30 and TRBJ1-2; D is possibly TRBD1 (5 bases). CDR1 is GTSNPN, CDR2 SVGIG, per germline (reference sequence). The CDR3 sequence is 12 residues long. The V end was cut by 7 bases, the J end by 13 bases, with 22 bases between. The CDR3, as DNA: TGTGCCTTGGAGCTCCTTGACGGGGCCCTCACCTTC. This translates into CALELLDGALTF.

The chain uses TRBV5-1 and TRBJ1-1; maybe TRBD1 (5 bases). The CDR3 loop spans 14 amino acids. V lost 3 bases to trimming and J lost 1 base, with 10 bases between them. Germline V gene sequence: CDR1 SGHRS, CDR2 YFSETQ. The CDR3 spells CASSWGTGNTEAFF. DNA for the CDR3: TGCGCCAGCAGCTGGGGGACGGGGAACACTGAAGCTTTCTTT.

The chain carries TRBV28 and TRBJ2-2; possible D gene TRBD2, 7 bases. V lost 5 bases and J lost 6, with 16 bases in between. Germline V gives CDR1 MDHEN, CDR2 SYDVKM. The CDR3 contains 15 residues. The CDR3 here is CASSPPQGGAGELFF. For the CDR3, the DNA is TGTGCCAGCAGTCCCCCACAGGGAGGGGCCGGGGAGCTGTTTTTT.

The chain couples TRBV10-1 to TRBJ2-7, with 13 bases aligning to TRBD2. Trimming cost V 5 bases and J 7 bases; bases outside gene matches: 5. Germline V gene sequence: CDR1 WNHNN, CDR2 SYGVQD (reference sequence). This CDR3 spans 14 amino acids. In DNA, the CDR3 is TGCGCCAGCAGTACTAGCGGGGGGGCGGAAGAGCAGTACTTC. Protein: CASSTSGGAEEQYF.

The rearrangement joins TRBV19 to TRBJ1-1; TRBD1 is a possible D gene (5 bases). The CDR3 spans 12 residues. Deletions cut 11 bases from V and 5 bases from J, with 15 bases between. Germline loops: CDR1 LNHDA, CDR2 SQIVND (reference sequence). The CDR3 DNA reads as TGTGCCTCAAGAGTTGGGGGTACTGAAGCTTTCTTT. This codes for CASRVGGTEAFF. The full variable domain, rest sourced from reference TRBV19 and TRBJ1-1, is DGGITQSPKYLFRKEGQNVTLSCEQNLNHDAMYWYRQDPGQGLRLIYYSQIVNDFQKGDIAEGYSVSREKKESFPLTVTSAQKNPTAFYLCASRVGGTEAFFGQGTRLTVV.

V gene TRBV5-5 combines with J gene TRBJ2-7, with D possibly TRBD1 on 5 matching bases. Germline CDR1 reads SGHKS; CDR2 reads YYEKEE (reference sequence). V lost 0 bases and J 0 bases, leaving 10 bases between the germline ends. The CDR3 is made up of 15 amino acids. The DNA of the CDR3 is TGTGCCAGCAGCTTGGCCCGGACATCCTCCTACGAGCAGTACTTC. Protein product: CASSLARTSSYEQYF.

The V call is TRBV30, the J call TRBJ1-4; D perhaps matches TRBD1 (5 bases). Trimming pared 1 base from V and 8 bases from J, leaving 11 bases between. CDR1 is GTSNPN, CDR2 SVGIG, per germline (reference sequence). The CDR3 has 13 residues. The CDR3 DNA is TGTGCCTGGAGTGGGGGGTTTTCGGAAAAACTGTTTTTT. As protein: CAWSGGFSEKLFF.

Only one count was recorded for this clone. The germline gene is not matched at one end of the junction; a read error may be the cause. Other DNA sequences in this sample translate to the same CDR3. The rearrangement uses TRBV19 and TRBJ2-7; the D gene could be TRBD1 or TRBD2 (5 bases each). CDR3 length: 13 amino acids. Germline values: CDR1 LNHDA, CDR2 SQIVND (reference sequence). The CDR3 sequence is CASSIRVRDEQYF. The DNA of the CDR3 is TGTGCCAGTAGTATCAGGGTTCGGGACGAGCAGTATTTC.

CDR3 nucleotides: TGTGCCTGGAGTCTTGACACTAATCAGCCCCAGCATTTT. Encoded protein: CAWSLDTNQPQHF. The chain uses TRBV30 and TRBJ1-5; D call uncertain. This CDR3 spans 13 amino acids. The germline V gene encodes CDR1 GTSNPN and CDR2 SVGIG (reference sequence). V lost 2 bases to trimming and J lost 4 bases, with 9 bases between them.

The V and J genes are TRBV6-6 and TRBJ2-7, with 7 bases aligning to TRBD1. V lost 6 bases and J lost 4; bases outside the gene matches: 9. Per the germline V gene, CDR1 is MNHNY and CDR2 is SVGAGI (reference sequence). CDR3 length equals 14 residues. The DNA of the CDR3 is TGTGCCAGCAGGATGACAGGGTACCGATACGAGCAGTACTTC. Translating it yields CASRMTGYRYEQYF.

The rearrangement joins TRBV10-3 to TRBJ1-1, with D unresolved. CDR1 ENHRY and CDR2 SYGVKD come from the germline V gene. Trimming took off 0 bases at V and 2 bases at J, with 10 bases between the two ends. The CDR3 runs to 15 residues. CDR3 amino acids: CAISESGDFNTEAFF. CDR3 DNA sequence: TGTGCCATCAGTGAGTCGGGAGACTTCAACACTGAAGCTTTCTTT.

The chain employs TRBV19 and TRBJ2-2; the match to TRBD1 covers 7 bases. V trimming: 5 bases; J trimming: 2 bases; junction bases outside the gene matches: 5. This CDR3 has 15 residues. CDR1 and CDR2 from the germline V gene are LNHDA and SQIVND (reference sequence). The CDR3 nucleotides read TGTGCCAGTAGTCCCGGACAGGCCAACACCGGGGAGCTGTTTTTT. Amino acids: CASSPGQANTGELFF.

The chain employs TRBV27 and TRBJ2-1; D gene ambiguous. The CDR3 has 14 amino acids. Germline V gene sequence: CDR1 MNHEY, CDR2 SMNVEV (reference sequence). Trimming took 6 bases from V and 1 from J, leaving 10 bases between them. CDR3 loop: CASRSELSYNEQFF. CDR3 coding DNA: TGTGCCAGCAGATCGGAGTTATCCTACAATGAGCAGTTCTTC.

The rearrangement joins TRBV6-4 to TRBJ2-1, with 7 bases aligning to TRBD2. Germline V gene sequence: CDR1 MRHNA, CDR2 SNTAGT. V gave up 3 bases and J gave up 8 bases; unmatched junction bases: 10. This CDR3 spans 15 amino acids. The CDR3 nucleotides read TGTGCCAGCAGTGAAGGCGGGAGTTACGGGGATGAGCAGTTCTTC. Its translation is CASSEGGSYGDEQFF.

The chain uses TRBV19 and TRBJ1-1; D perhaps matches TRBD1 (6 bases). Germline CDR1 reads LNHDA; CDR2 reads SQIVND (reference sequence). The length of the CDR3 is 14 residues. V lost 5 bases to trimming and J lost 1 base, with 11 bases between them. CDR3 DNA: TGTGCCAGTAGTCAGGGGCGTCCGAACACTGAAGCTTTCTTT. Translation gives CASSQGRPNTEAFF. The variable domain in full, completed from reference TRBV19 and TRBJ1-1, reads DGGITQSPKYLFRKEGQNVTLSCEQNLNHDAMYWYRQDPGQGLRLIYYSQIVNDFQKGDIAEGYSVSREKKESFPLTVTSAQKNPTAFYLCASSQGRPNTEAFFGQGTRLTVV.

The chain joins TRBV7-2 to TRBJ1-6, with a tentative D call TRBD1 (6 bases). The CDR3 spans 15 residues. The germline gives CDR1 SGHTA, CDR2 FQGNSA. The V end was cut by 2 bases, the J end by 10 bases, with 15 bases between. This CDR3 reads CASSLYGRGGSPLHF. DNA of the CDR3: TGTGCCAGCAGCTTATACGGCAGGGGAGGGTCACCCCTCCACTTT.

The chain uses TRBV7-9 and TRBJ1-1; D gene ambiguous. The germline V gene encodes CDR1 SEHNR and CDR2 FQNEAQ (reference sequence). Trimming took off 4 bases at V and 1 base at J, with 10 bases between the two ends. This CDR3 contains 14 residues. This chain's CDR3 is CASSSKGENTEAFF. CDR3 bases: TGTGCCAGCAGCTCCAAGGGAGAGAACACTGAAGCTTTCTTT.

In its sample, this clone was seen once. The gene calls are TRBV7-9 and TRBJ2-3, with D possibly being TRBD2 (6 bases). Germline V lookup: CDR1 SEHNR, CDR2 FQNEAQ (reference sequence). Between the trimmed V and J ends, which lost 3 bases and 4 bases, there was a span of 11 bases. The CDR3 contains 14 residues. CDR3 sequence reads: CASSFRAGPDTQYF. The CDR3 DNA reads TGTGCCAGCAGCTTCCGGGCGGGGCCAGATACGCAGTATTTT.

The chain recombines TRBV27 with TRBJ2-2, with 7 bases fitting TRBD1. V trimming: 5 bases; J trimming: 4 bases; junction bases outside the gene matches: 7. This CDR3 is built from 15 residues. CDR1 and CDR2 (germline): MNHEY, SMNVEV (reference sequence). The CDR3 region has the DNA TGTGCCAGCAGTCCCACAGGGGTTGTCACCGGGGAGCTGTTTTTT. Translating it yields CASSPTGVVTGELFF.

The genes are TRBV19 and TRBJ2-3, with 12 bases identical to TRBD2. This CDR3 is built from 16 residues. The germline CDR1 and CDR2 sequences are LNHDA and SQIVND (reference sequence). V was pared by 4 bases and J by 6 bases, with 8 bases of the junction left unmatched. CDR3 bases: TGTGCCAGTAGTACCGCTAGCGGGAGGGGAGCGGATACGCAGTATTTT. It yields the protein CASSTASGRGADTQYF.

The chain carries TRBV28 and TRBJ2-7, with D possibly matching TRBD2 (6 bases). The CDR3 consists of 15 residues. Germline CDR1 MDHEN, CDR2 SYDVKM. The V gene lost 1 base and the J gene lost 1 base, with 11 bases spanning the gap. CDR3 sequence reads: CASSLYGTVSYEQYF. Here the CDR3 DNA reads TGTGCCAGCAGTTTATATGGGACTGTTTCCTACGAGCAGTACTTC. The full variable domain, completed using reference TRBV28 and TRBJ2-7, is DVKVTQSSRYLVKRTGEKVFLECVQDMDHENMFWYRQDPGLGLRLIYFSYDVKMKEKGDIPEGYSVSREKKERFSLILESASTNQTSMYLCASSLYGTVSYEQYFGPGTRLTVT.

CDR3 amino acids: CASSTYDGGTNEKLFF. CDR3 nucleotides: TGTGCCAGTAGTACCTACGACGGGGGCACTAATGAAAAACTGTTTTTT. V usage is TRBV19 and J usage is TRBJ1-4; TRBD1 might be the D (6 bases). The CDR3 totals 16 residues. In germline, CDR1 is LNHDA, CDR2 SQIVND (reference sequence). The ends were cut back, 4 bases at V and 2 bases at J, with 14 bases in the middle.

The chain is built from TRBV7-2 and TRBJ1-2, with a possible D match to TRBD1 (6 bases). The CDR3 totals 15 residues. In germline, CDR1 is SGHTA, CDR2 FQGNSA. V lost 2 bases and J lost 3, with 13 bases in between. This CDR3 is CASSLLGGVDYGYTF. The CDR3, as DNA: TGTGCCAGCAGCTTACTAGGGGGAGTAGACTATGGCTACACCTTC.

This clone was seen just once. This chain uses TRBV6-2 or TRBV6-3 with TRBJ2-7, with a tentative D call TRBD2 (5 bases). Trimming pared 2 bases from V and 0 bases from J, leaving 14 bases between. The length of the CDR3 is 16 residues. Germline assignment: CDR1 MNHEY and CDR2 SVGEGT. CDR3 residues: CASSYGSGSFSYEQYF. The CDR3 bases are TGTGCCAGCAGTTACGGGTCGGGGTCTTTCTCCTACGAGCAGTACTTC.

The V and J genes are TRBV5-4 and TRBJ2-1; D remains ambiguous. Per germline, CDR1 SGHNT and CDR2 YYREEE (reference sequence). The CDR3 runs to 13 residues. V was shortened by 4 bases and J by 6 bases, with 11 bases between the two germline ends. The DNA of the CDR3 is TGTGCCAGCAGCCCGTGGCCCTCCAATGAGCAGTTCTTC. Amino acids: CASSPWPSNEQFF. Filled out from reference TRBV5-4 and TRBJ2-1, the complete variable domain reads ETGVTQSPTHLIKTRGQQVTLRCSSQSGHNTVSWYQQALGQGPQFIFQYYREEENGRGNFPPRFSGLQFPNYSSELNVNALELDDSALYLCASSPWPSNEQFFGPGTRLTVL.